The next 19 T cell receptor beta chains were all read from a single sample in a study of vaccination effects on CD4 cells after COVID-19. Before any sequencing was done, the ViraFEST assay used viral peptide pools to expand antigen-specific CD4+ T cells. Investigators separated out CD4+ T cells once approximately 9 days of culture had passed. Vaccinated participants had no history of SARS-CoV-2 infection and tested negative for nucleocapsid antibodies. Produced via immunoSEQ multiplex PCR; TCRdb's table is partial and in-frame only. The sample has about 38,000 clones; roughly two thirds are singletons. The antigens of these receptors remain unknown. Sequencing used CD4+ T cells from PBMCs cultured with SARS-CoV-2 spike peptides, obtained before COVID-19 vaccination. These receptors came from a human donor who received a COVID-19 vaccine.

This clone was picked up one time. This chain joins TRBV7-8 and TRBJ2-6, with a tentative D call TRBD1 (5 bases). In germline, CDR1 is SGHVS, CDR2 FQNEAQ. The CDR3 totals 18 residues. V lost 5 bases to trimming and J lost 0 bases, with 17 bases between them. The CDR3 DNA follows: TGTGCCAGCAGCCGCCCACCTACAGGTTCCTCTGGGGCCAACGTCCTGACTTTC. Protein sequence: CASSRPPTGSSGANVLTF.

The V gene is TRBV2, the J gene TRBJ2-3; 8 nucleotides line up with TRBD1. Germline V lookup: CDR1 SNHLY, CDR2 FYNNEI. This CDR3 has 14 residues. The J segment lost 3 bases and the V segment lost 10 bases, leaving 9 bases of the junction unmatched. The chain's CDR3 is CAITTGVGTDTQYF. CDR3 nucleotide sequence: TGTGCCATCACGACAGGGGTCGGTACAGATACGCAGTATTTT.

DNA for the CDR3: TGTGCCAGCAGGGGAGTCTACGAGCAGTACTTC. Encoded protein: CASRGVYEQYF. The chain is built from TRBV7-2 and TRBJ2-7, with D possibly matching TRBD2 (5 bases). V was shortened by 6 bases and J by 3 bases, with 6 bases between the two germline ends. CDR3 size: 11 residues. Looked up from germline, CDR1 is SGHTA and CDR2 is FQGNSA.

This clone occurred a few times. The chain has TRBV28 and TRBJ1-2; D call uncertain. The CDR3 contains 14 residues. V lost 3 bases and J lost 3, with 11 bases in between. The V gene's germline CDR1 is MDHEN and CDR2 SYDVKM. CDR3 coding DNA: TGTGCCAGCAGTTTTCGGGGTCACGACTATGGCTACACCTTC. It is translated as CASSFRGHDYGYTF.

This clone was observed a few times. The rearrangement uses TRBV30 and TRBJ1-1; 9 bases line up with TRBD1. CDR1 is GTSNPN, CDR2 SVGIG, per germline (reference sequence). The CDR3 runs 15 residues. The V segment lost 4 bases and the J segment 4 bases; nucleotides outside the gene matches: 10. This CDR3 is CAWNRDRVRSTEAFF. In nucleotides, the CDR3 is TGTGCCTGGAACCGGGACAGGGTAAGGAGCACTGAAGCTTTCTTT.

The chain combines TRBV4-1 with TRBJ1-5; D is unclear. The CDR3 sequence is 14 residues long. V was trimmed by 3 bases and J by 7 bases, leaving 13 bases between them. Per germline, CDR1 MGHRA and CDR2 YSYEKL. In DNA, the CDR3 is TGCGCCAGCAGCCAGAGTCAACTCGAACAGCCCCAGCATTTT. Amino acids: CASSQSQLEQPQHF.

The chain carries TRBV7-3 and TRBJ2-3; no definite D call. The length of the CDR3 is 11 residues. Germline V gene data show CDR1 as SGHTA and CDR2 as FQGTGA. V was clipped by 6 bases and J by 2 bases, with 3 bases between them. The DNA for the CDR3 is TGTGCCAGCAGTCACACAGATACGCAGTATTTT. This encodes CASSHTDTQYF.

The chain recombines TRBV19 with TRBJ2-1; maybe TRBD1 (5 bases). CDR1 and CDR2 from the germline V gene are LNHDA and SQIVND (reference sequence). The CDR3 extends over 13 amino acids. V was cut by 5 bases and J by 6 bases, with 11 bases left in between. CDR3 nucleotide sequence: TGTGCCAGTAGTCCTAGGGGTTTCAATGAGCAGTTCTTC. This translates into CASSPRGFNEQFF. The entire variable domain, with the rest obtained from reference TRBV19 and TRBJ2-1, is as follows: DGGITQSPKYLFRKEGQNVTLSCEQNLNHDAMYWYRQDPGQGLRLIYYSQIVNDFQKGDIAEGYSVSREKKESFPLTVTSAQKNPTAFYLCASSPRGFNEQFFGPGTRLTVL.

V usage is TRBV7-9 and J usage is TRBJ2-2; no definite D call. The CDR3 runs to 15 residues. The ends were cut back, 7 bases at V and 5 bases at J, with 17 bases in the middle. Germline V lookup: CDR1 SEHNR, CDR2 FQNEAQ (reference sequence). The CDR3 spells CASNSASGSTGELFF. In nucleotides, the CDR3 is TGTGCCAGCAACTCCGCGAGTGGCTCGACCGGGGAGCTGTTTTTT.

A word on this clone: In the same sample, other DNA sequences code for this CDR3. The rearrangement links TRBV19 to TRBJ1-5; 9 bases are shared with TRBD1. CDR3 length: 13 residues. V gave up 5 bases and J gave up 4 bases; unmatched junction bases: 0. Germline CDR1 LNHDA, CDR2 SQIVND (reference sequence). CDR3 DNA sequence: TGTGCCAGTAGTGGGACAGGGAATCAGCCCCAGCATTTT. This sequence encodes CASSGTGNQPQHF.

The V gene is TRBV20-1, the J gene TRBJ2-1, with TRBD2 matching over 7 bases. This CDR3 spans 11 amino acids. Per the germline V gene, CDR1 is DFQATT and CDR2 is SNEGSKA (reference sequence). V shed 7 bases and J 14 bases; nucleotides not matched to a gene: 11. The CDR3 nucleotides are TGCAGTGGGCGATGGGGGACTATGGAGTTCTTC. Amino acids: CSGRWGTMEFF.

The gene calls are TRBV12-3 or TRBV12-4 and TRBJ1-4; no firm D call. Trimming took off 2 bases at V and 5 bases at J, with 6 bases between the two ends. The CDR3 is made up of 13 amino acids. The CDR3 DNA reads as TGTGCCAGCAGTTTATGGGGAAATGAAAAACTGTTTTTT. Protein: CASSLWGNEKLFF.

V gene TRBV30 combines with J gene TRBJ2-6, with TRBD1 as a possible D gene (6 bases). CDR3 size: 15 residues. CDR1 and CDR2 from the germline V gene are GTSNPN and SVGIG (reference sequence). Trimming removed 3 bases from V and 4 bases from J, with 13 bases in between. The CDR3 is CAWSLGGPGANVLTF. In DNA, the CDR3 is TGTGCCTGGAGCCTAGGGGGACCCGGGGCCAACGTCCTGACTTTC. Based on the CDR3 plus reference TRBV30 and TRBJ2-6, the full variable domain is SQTIHQWPATLVQPVGSPLSLECTVEGTSNPNLYWYRQAAGRGLQLLFYSVGIGQISSEVPQNLSASRPQDRQFILSSKKLLLSDSGFYLCAWSLGGPGANVLTFGAGSRLTVL.

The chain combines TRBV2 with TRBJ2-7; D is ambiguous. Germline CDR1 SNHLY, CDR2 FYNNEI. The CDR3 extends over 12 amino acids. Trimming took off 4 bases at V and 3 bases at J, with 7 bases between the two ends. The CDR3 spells CASSGDDYEQYF. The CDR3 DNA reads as TGTGCCAGCAGTGGAGATGACTACGAGCAGTACTTC.

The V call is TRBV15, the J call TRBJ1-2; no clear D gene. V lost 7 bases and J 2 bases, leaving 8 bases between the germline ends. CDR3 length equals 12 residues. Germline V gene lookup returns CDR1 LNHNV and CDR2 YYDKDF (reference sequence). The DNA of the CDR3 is TGTGCCACCAAGGGCCGCAACTATGGCTACACCTTC. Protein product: CATKGRNYGYTF.

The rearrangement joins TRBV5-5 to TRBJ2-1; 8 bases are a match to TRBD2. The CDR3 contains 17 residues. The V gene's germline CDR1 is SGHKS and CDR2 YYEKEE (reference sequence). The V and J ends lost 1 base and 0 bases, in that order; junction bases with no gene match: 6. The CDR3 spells CASSLLAGGLSYNEQFF. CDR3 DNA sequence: TGTGCCAGCAGCTTGCTAGCGGGCGGCCTCTCCTACAATGAGCAGTTCTTC.

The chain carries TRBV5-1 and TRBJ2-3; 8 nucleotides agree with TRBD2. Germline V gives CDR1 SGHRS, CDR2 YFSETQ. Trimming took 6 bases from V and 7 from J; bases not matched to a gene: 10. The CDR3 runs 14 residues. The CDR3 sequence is CASTDTSGDNTQYF. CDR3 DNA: TGCGCCAGCACCGACACTAGCGGAGATAATACGCAGTATTTT. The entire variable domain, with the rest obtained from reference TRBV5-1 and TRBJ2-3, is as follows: KAGVTQTPRYLIKTRGQQVTLSCSPISGHRSVSWYQQTPGQGLQFLFEYFSETQRNKGNFPGRFSGRQFSNSRSEMNVSTLELGDSALYLCASTDTSGDNTQYFGPGTRLTVL.

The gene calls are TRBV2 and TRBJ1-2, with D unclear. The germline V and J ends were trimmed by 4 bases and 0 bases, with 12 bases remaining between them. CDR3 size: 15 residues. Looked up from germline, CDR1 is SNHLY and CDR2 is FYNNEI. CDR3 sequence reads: CASSVSKLANYGYTF. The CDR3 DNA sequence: TGTGCCAGCAGTGTTAGTAAGTTAGCTAACTATGGCTACACCTTC.

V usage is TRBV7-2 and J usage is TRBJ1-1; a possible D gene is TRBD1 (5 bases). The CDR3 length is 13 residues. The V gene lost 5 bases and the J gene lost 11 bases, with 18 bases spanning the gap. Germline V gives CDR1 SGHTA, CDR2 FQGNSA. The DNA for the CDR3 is TGTGCCAGCAGCCCCCTCGGGGCGGGGGTCGCTTTCTTT. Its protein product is CASSPLGAGVAFF.